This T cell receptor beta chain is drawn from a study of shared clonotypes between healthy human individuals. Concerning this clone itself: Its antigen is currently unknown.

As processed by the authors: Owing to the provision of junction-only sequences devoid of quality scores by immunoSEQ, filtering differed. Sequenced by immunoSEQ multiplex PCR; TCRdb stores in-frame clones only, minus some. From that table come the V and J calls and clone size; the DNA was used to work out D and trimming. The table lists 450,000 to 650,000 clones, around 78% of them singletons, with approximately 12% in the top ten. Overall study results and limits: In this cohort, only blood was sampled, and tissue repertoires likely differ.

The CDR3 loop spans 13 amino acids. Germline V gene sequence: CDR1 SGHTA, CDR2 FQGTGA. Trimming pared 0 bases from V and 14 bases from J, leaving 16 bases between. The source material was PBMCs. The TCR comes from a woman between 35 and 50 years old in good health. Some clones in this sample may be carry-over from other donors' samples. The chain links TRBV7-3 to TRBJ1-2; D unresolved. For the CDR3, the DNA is TGTGCCAGCAGCTTAACAGGGATAACTAATAAGACCTTC. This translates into CASSLTGITNKTF.